These 17 T cell receptor beta chains came from one sample sequenced in a study of cytomegalovirus exposure and HLA in healthy donors. Libraries were prepared by immunoSEQ multiplex PCR; TCRdb keeps only in-frame clonotypes and omits some of them. This table has roughly 140,000 clones, roughly 88% appearing once. The sequencing sample was made of PBMCs. The receptors derive from a woman under 30 in good health and CMV-seropositive.

The chain is built from TRBV28 and TRBJ1-5; 7 bases are shared with TRBD1. The CDR3 is 14 amino acids. V was pared by 8 bases and J by 4 bases, with 8 bases of the junction left unmatched. In germline, CDR1 is MDHEN, CDR2 SYDVKM. The CDR3 DNA follows: TGTGCCAGCCGACAGGGTCATGGTAATCAGCCCCAGCATTTT. Its translation is CASRQGHGNQPQHF.

This clone was observed a few times. The chain employs TRBV7-3 and TRBJ2-7, with D possibly TRBD2 on 6 matching bases. Per germline, CDR1 SGHTA and CDR2 FQGTGA. The CDR3 loop spans 14 amino acids. Trimming removed 5 bases from V and 2 bases from J, with 13 bases in between. Here the CDR3 reads CASSRYSGAYEQYF. The CDR3 coding sequence is TGTGCCAGCAGCCGCTATAGCGGAGCCTACGAGCAGTACTTC.

This clone has just a few counts. This rearrangement joins TRBV2 to TRBJ1-5; D gene ambiguous. The CDR3 covers 14 residues. V was shortened by 7 bases and J by 7 bases, with 17 bases between the two germline ends. Germline assignment: CDR1 SNHLY and CDR2 FYNNEI. The CDR3 is CASTERPPGQPQHF. The DNA for the CDR3 is TGTGCCAGCACCGAAAGGCCCCCCGGGCAGCCCCAGCATTTT.

The V and J genes are TRBV5-1 and TRBJ2-3, with 13 positions matching TRBD2. Germline CDR1 and CDR2: SGHRS and YFSETQ. The J segment lost 6 bases and the V segment lost 5 bases, leaving 6 bases of the junction unmatched. This CDR3 is built from 15 residues. Written as DNA, the CDR3 is TGCGCCAGCAGATCGGGACTAGCGGGAACGGATACGCAGTATTTT. Its protein is CASRSGLAGTDTQYF.

J is TRBJ2-7 and V is TRBV5-1; 8 bases are a match to TRBD2. The length of the CDR3 is 13 residues. Losses at the gene ends were 4 bases for V and 3 bases for J; bases not matched to a gene: 3. CDR1 SGHRS and CDR2 YFSETQ come from the germline V gene. CDR3 DNA sequence: TGCGCCAGCAGCCTTCGGGAGGGCTACGAGCAGTACTTC. Translation gives CASSLREGYEQYF.

V is TRBV4-2 and J is TRBJ2-7, with 8 bases lining up with TRBD2. CDR3 size: 14 residues. V lost 4 bases to trimming and J lost 5 bases; unmatched junction nucleotides: 7. Germline CDR1 and CDR2: LGHNA and YNFKEQ. Written as DNA, the CDR3 is TGTGCCAGCAGCCCAGTGCGGGAGGTCCACGAGCAGTACTTC. Its protein is CASSPVREVHEQYF.

The J gene is TRBJ2-7, the V gene TRBV2; 11 nucleotides align to TRBD2. Losses at the gene ends were 7 bases for V and 2 bases for J; bases not matched to a gene: 4. This CDR3 is built from 14 residues. CDR1 SNHLY and CDR2 FYNNEI come from the germline V gene. The chain's CDR3 is CASTILAGAYEQYF. CDR3 sequence (DNA): TGTGCCAGCACGATACTAGCGGGGGCCTACGAGCAGTACTTC.

The chain recombines TRBV6-6 with TRBJ2-7, with a weak D call TRBD1 (5 bases). Looked up from germline, CDR1 is MNHNY and CDR2 is SVGAGI (reference sequence). V gave up 4 bases and J gave up 1 base, with 14 bases separating them. The CDR3 totals 15 residues. The CDR3 here is CASSLLETASYEQYF. The CDR3, as DNA: TGTGCCAGCAGTTTACTCGAGACAGCGTCCTACGAGCAGTACTTC.

This chain joins TRBV9 and TRBJ1-3; 7 positions agree with TRBD1. J gave up 3 bases and V 1 base, and 4 bases lay outside the gene matches. CDR1 and CDR2 (germline): SGDLS, YYNGEE. There are 15 residues in the CDR3. The CDR3 protein is CASSVPRQGGNTIYF. DNA for the CDR3: TGTGCCAGCAGCGTACCCCGACAGGGTGGAAACACCATATATTTT. The full variable domain, in which reference TRBV9 and TRBJ1-3 provide the parts outside the CDR3, is DSGVTQTPKHLITATGQRVTLRCSPRSGDLSVYWYQQSLDQGLQFLIQYYNGEERAKGNILERFSAQQFPDLHSELNLSSLELGDSALYFCASSVPRQGGNTIYFGEGSWLTVV.

Here the CDR3 DNA reads TGTGCCAGCAGCGGACTACCGGGACAGGGACAGGGAGGCTACACCTTC. The encoded protein is CASSGLPGQGQGGYTF. The rearrangement uses TRBV9 and TRBJ1-2; 9 nucleotides agree with TRBD1. Trimming removed 3 bases from V and 8 bases from J; junction bases left unmatched: 14. In germline, CDR1 is SGDLS, CDR2 YYNGEE. CDR3 length equals 16 residues.

Here the CDR3 reads CASSQQGGNTEAFF. The CDR3 DNA follows: TGTGCCAGCAGCCAACAGGGGGGAAACACTGAAGCTTTCTTT. The chain links TRBV5-4 to TRBJ1-1; TRBD1 matches at 8 bases. Trimming at V came to 4 bases and at J to 2 bases, leaving 4 bases not matched to a gene. The germline V gene encodes CDR1 SGHNT and CDR2 YYREEE (reference sequence). The CDR3 is 14 amino acids.

The J gene is TRBJ2-5, the V gene TRBV18, with TRBD2 identical over 8 bases. Germline assignment: CDR1 KGHSH and CDR2 LQKENI. The CDR3 contains 15 residues. The V gene end was trimmed by 1 base and the J gene end by 2 bases; junction bases not matched to a gene: 3. CDR3 amino acids: CASSPRLASQETQYF. CDR3 in DNA: TGTGCCAGCTCACCACGACTAGCGAGTCAAGAGACCCAGTACTTC.

The rearrangement links TRBV7-9 to TRBJ2-2; 7 bases map to TRBD1. V trimming: 5 bases; J trimming: 2 bases; junction bases outside the gene matches: 8. The CDR3 spans 16 residues. The V gene's germline CDR1 is SEHNR and CDR2 FQNEAQ (reference sequence). The CDR3 sequence is CASSHRQGANTGELFF. DNA for the CDR3: TGTGCCAGCAGCCACCGACAGGGCGCAAACACCGGGGAGCTGTTTTTT. Full variable domain (missing parts from reference TRBV7-9 and TRBJ2-2): DTGVSQNPRHKITKRGQNVTFRCDPISEHNRLYWYRQTLGQGPEFLTYFQNEAQLEKSRLLSDRFSAERPKGSFSTLEIQRTEQGDSAMYLCASSHRQGANTGELFFGEGSRLTVL.

This clone was recorded only once. The CDR3 loop is CASSTETAQETQYF. CDR3 bases: TGCGCCAGCAGCACAGAGACAGCACAAGAGACCCAGTACTTC. The V gene is TRBV5-1, the J gene TRBJ2-5; TRBD1 might be the D (5 bases). CDR1 is SGHRS, CDR2 YFSETQ, per germline. The V and J ends lost 4 bases and 2 bases respectively, with 12 bases between them. This CDR3 region has 14 residues.

This clone was seen just once. J is TRBJ2-7 and V is TRBV9; 9 nucleotides match TRBD2. Germline CDR1 and CDR2: SGDLS and YYNGEE. The trim removed 3 bases at V and 4 bases at J, leaving 5 bases unmatched. The CDR3 runs to 14 residues. For the CDR3, the DNA is TGTGCCAGCAGCGCAACTACTAGCGGGTACGAGCAGTACTTC. Translation gives CASSATTSGYEQYF.

The chain uses TRBV5-4 and TRBJ1-2, with a weak D call TRBD1 (6 bases). Trimming pared 0 bases from V and 3 bases from J, leaving 12 bases between. The CDR3 has 15 residues. The germline V gene encodes CDR1 SGHNT and CDR2 YYREEE (reference sequence). Here the CDR3 reads CASSLGGGRDYGYTF. In DNA, the CDR3 is TGTGCCAGCAGCTTGGGAGGGGGAAGGGACTATGGCTACACCTTC.

This clone is a singleton in its sample. The genes are TRBV5-1 and TRBJ1-1; 8 bases match TRBD1. CDR1 SGHRS and CDR2 YFSETQ come from the germline V gene. With 3 bases clipped from V and 5 bases from J, the junction kept 9 bases outside the gene matches. The CDR3 has 15 amino acids. CDR3 nucleotides: TGCGCCAGCAGCTACCTACAGGGGGAGGATACTGAAGCTTTCTTT. Residues: CASSYLQGEDTEAFF.